The 27 T cell receptor beta chains below were found in one sample sequenced in a study of Ad26.COV2.S vaccination and SARS-CoV-2 variants. Treatment meaning: some 20 received Ad26.COV2.S at low or high dose, single or two shots; a few received placebo; per-sample allocation not given. It was on day 63 after the first vaccine or placebo injection that samples were taken. Method: immunoSEQ multiplex PCR; TCRdb's copy keeps in-frame clones and lacks some. The sample lists under 400,000 clones, around 87% occurring once. Sequences were derived from peripheral blood, sampled in a trial of Ad26.COV2.S vaccine versus placebo. The receptors derive from a person aged 18-60 years who received the Ad26.COV2.S COVID-19 vaccine or a placebo.

This clone has just one count. The V and J genes are TRBV7-2 and TRBJ1-2; 7 bases align to TRBD1. The germline V gene has CDR1 SGHTA and CDR2 FQGNSA. J was trimmed by 7 bases and V by 1 base; bases with no gene match: 9. This CDR3 contains 15 residues. CDR3 nucleotides: TGTGCCAGCAGCTTAGAACACAGGGGTACGGGTGGCTACACCTTC. Its translation: CASSLEHRGTGGYTF.

The chain links TRBV30 to TRBJ1-5, with a possible D match to TRBD1 (5 bases). V was trimmed by 0 bases and J by 0 bases, leaving 9 bases between them. Germline V gene lookup returns CDR1 GTSNPN and CDR2 SVGIG (reference sequence). This CDR3 comprises 15 residues. The CDR3 protein is CAWSVGGYSNQPQHF. In nucleotides, the CDR3 is TGTGCCTGGAGTGTCGGGGGTTATAGCAATCAGCCCCAGCATTTT.

The chain joins TRBV5-1 to TRBJ2-1; maybe TRBD1 (5 bases). CDR1 is SGHRS and CDR2 is YFSETQ in the germline V gene. With 1 base removed from V and 0 bases from J, the gap between germline ends came to 11 bases. The CDR3 extends over 16 amino acids. This CDR3 is CASSLTAGSSYNEQFF. The DNA for the CDR3 is TGCGCCAGCAGCTTGACGGCAGGGTCCTCCTACAATGAGCAGTTCTTC.

The chain links TRBV4-2 to TRBJ1-1; D is ambiguous. Germline CDR1 is LGHNA and CDR2 is YNFKEQ. This CDR3 contains 13 residues. The V and J ends lost 6 bases and 2 bases respectively, with 10 bases between them. CDR3: CASRSDGNTEAFF. Written as DNA, the CDR3 is TGTGCCAGCAGATCAGACGGAAACACTGAAGCTTTCTTT.

This clone was picked up a small number of times. The sample has other DNA sequences that encode this CDR3 too. V usage is TRBV7-8 and J usage is TRBJ1-2, with 8 positions matching TRBD1. From germline, CDR1 is SGHVS and CDR2 FQNEAQ. This CDR3 has 13 residues. V shed 5 bases and J 8 bases; nucleotides not matched to a gene: 7. The CDR3 sequence: CASSPDRVGGYTF. In DNA, the CDR3 is TGTGCCAGCAGCCCGGACAGGGTGGGCGGCTACACCTTC.

The genes are TRBV19 and TRBJ2-7; weak D call: TRBD1 (6 bases). This CDR3 spans 14 amino acids. Trimming cost V 5 bases and J 5 bases, with 16 bases left between them. Per germline, CDR1 LNHDA and CDR2 SQIVND (reference sequence). The CDR3 loop is CASSVNREIHEQYF. CDR3 DNA: TGTGCCAGTAGTGTTAACAGGGAAATTCACGAGCAGTACTTC.

The chain is built from TRBV28 and TRBJ1-4, with TRBD1 matching over 10 bases. The CDR3 totals 14 residues. Germline V lookup: CDR1 MDHEN, CDR2 SYDVKM. V shed 5 bases, J shed 8 bases, and the junction held 5 bases outside the gene matches. This CDR3 reads CASSKRQGAEKLFF. Here the CDR3 DNA reads TGTGCCAGCAGTAAACGACAGGGGGCCGAAAAACTGTTTTTT.

This chain connects TRBV3-1 (or the pseudogene TRBV3-2) to TRBJ1-2; D is perhaps TRBD1 (6 bases). Trimming cost V 9 bases and J 5 bases, with 16 bases left between them. There are 13 residues in the CDR3. Germline assignment: CDR1 LGHDT and CDR2 YNNKEL (reference sequence). The CDR3 is CASRGGGTYGYTF. DNA of the CDR3: TGTGCCAGTCGGGGAGGGGGTACATATGGCTACACCTTC.

CDR3 bases: TGTGCCAGCAGCCTCAGGGGGGCAGATACGCAGTATTTT. Translating it yields CASSLRGADTQYF. V and J are TRBV3-1 (or the pseudogene TRBV3-2) and TRBJ2-3; weak D call: TRBD1 (7 bases). Trimming removed 4 bases from V and 4 bases from J, with 9 bases in between. Germline assignment: CDR1 LGHDT and CDR2 YNNKEL (reference sequence). The CDR3 runs to 13 residues.

The chain links TRBV6-5 to TRBJ1-1, with a possible D match to TRBD1 (5 bases). The CDR3 has 15 residues. Germline values: CDR1 MNHEY, CDR2 SVGAGI. V shed 7 bases and J shed 4 bases, with 19 bases lying between them. Here the CDR3 DNA reads TGTGCCAGCAAACTTGACAGAAGGCTTGGCACTGAAGCTTTCTTT. It encodes CASKLDRRLGTEAFF.

The sample holds a few counts of this clone. The V gene is TRBV27, the J gene TRBJ1-6, with a tentative D call TRBD1 (6 bases). This CDR3 spans 20 amino acids. The V gene lost 2 bases and the J gene lost 0 bases, with 20 bases spanning the gap. Germline CDR1 is MNHEY and CDR2 is SMNVEV (reference sequence). The CDR3: CASSLEGWGASSSYNSPLHF. As DNA, the CDR3 is TGTGCCAGCAGTTTAGAAGGTTGGGGGGCCTCCAGCTCCTATAATTCACCCCTCCACTTT.

This sequence joins TRBV7-6 and TRBJ1-3; D not certain. The CDR3 length is 16 residues. CDR1 and CDR2 from the germline V gene are SGHVS and FNYEAQ. V lost 1 base, J lost 0 bases, and 10 bases lay in between. The CDR3 DNA reads TGTGCCAGCAGCTTAGTCGGAAGGACCTCTGGAAACACCATATATTTT. The encoded protein is CASSLVGRTSGNTIYF. Filled out from reference TRBV7-6 and TRBJ1-3, the complete variable domain reads GAGVSQSPRYKVTKRGQDVALRCDPISGHVSLYWYRQALGQGPEFLTYFNYEAQQDKSGLPNDRFSAERPEGSISTLTIQRTEQRDSAMYRCASSLVGRTSGNTIYFGEGSWLTVV.

Concerning this clone: Other nucleotide sequences from this sample produce the same CDR3. The rearrangement uses TRBV24-1 and TRBJ2-2; TRBD1 aligns across 10 bases. Germline assignment: CDR1 KGHDR and CDR2 SFDVKD. The CDR3 is 16 amino acids. The J segment lost 6 bases and the V segment lost 3 bases, leaving 6 bases of the junction unmatched. The CDR3 region is CATSDPGTGAAGELFF. CDR3 sequence (DNA): TGTGCCACCAGTGATCCCGGGACAGGGGCCGCCGGGGAGCTGTTTTTT.

This sequence joins TRBV6-5 and TRBJ2-3; the match to TRBD2 covers 14 bases. The trim removed 6 bases at V and 5 bases at J, leaving 4 bases unmatched. CDR3 length: 15 amino acids. Germline V gene data show CDR1 as MNHEY and CDR2 as SVGAGI. The CDR3 sequence is CASSSGLAGVDTQYF. The CDR3 DNA reads TGTGCCAGCAGCTCGGGACTAGCGGGGGTAGATACGCAGTATTTT.

The chain combines TRBV7-2 with TRBJ2-2; D may be TRBD1 or TRBD2 (5 bases each). Germline assignment: CDR1 SGHTA and CDR2 FQGNSA. The length of the CDR3 is 14 residues. Trimming shortened V by 5 bases and J by 2 bases, and 9 bases separated the two germline ends. CDR3 loop: CASSLWDNTGELFF. CDR3 DNA: TGTGCCAGCAGCCTATGGGACAACACCGGGGAGCTGTTTTTT. Complete variable domain (other parts from reference TRBV7-2 and TRBJ2-2): GAGVSQSPSNKVTEKGKDVELRCDPISGHTALYWYRQSLGQGLEFLIYFQGNSAPDKSGLPSDRFSAERTGGSVSTLTIQRTQQEDSAVYLCASSLWDNTGELFFGEGSRLTVL.

This chain joins TRBV21-1 and TRBJ1-6; TRBD1 reflects the table's D call only, with no check against the DNA. TRBV21-1 is an annotated pseudogene. The length of the CDR3 is 15 residues. CDR3 DNA sequence: TGTGCCACCAAAACCCACAGGGGAGACAATTCACCCCTCCACTTT. This codes for CATKTHRGDNSPLHF.

This clone appeared a few times. The chain uses TRBV4-3 and TRBJ2-7, with a weak D call TRBD1 (6 bases). Germline V CDR1 and CDR2: LGHNA, YSLEER. The germline V and J ends were trimmed by 0 bases and 3 bases, with 9 bases remaining between them. CDR3 size: 14 residues. This CDR3 reads CASSQDRGYYEQYF. The CDR3 bases are TGCGCCAGCAGCCAAGACAGGGGATACTACGAGCAGTACTTC.

J is TRBJ2-2 and V is TRBV11-3; D is possibly TRBD1 (5 bases). The V gene lost 0 bases and the J gene lost 4 bases, with 9 bases spanning the gap. From germline, CDR1 is SGHNT and CDR2 YENEEA. The CDR3 length is 15 residues. As DNA, the CDR3 is TGTGCCAGCAGCTTAGAGGGGCCGAGCACCGGGGAGCTGTTTTTT. Translation gives CASSLEGPSTGELFF.

This clone was recorded once. The chain couples TRBV25-1 to TRBJ1-1; D call uncertain. Trimming left V 2 bases short and J 7 bases short, with 8 bases between. CDR1 MGHDK and CDR2 SYGVNS come from the germline V gene. The length of the CDR3 is 12 residues. The CDR3 nucleotides are TGTGCCAGCAGTGAAATTGGCGATGAAGCTTTCTTT. Translated, it gives CASSEIGDEAFF.

The rearrangement joins TRBV27 to TRBJ2-3; 8 nucleotides align to TRBD2. Germline-derived CDR1 and CDR2 are MNHEY and SMNVEV (reference sequence). The CDR3 length is 16 residues. J gave up 2 bases and V 5 bases, and 9 bases lay outside the gene matches. CDR3 in DNA: TGTGCCAGCAGTATCTCCGACGGGGGGGACACAGATACGCAGTATTTT. Amino acid sequence: CASSISDGGDTDTQYF.

V is TRBV5-1 and J is TRBJ1-2; TRBD1 might be the D (6 bases). The V and J ends lost 4 bases and 2 bases respectively, with 12 bases between them. Germline loops: CDR1 SGHRS, CDR2 YFSETQ. There are 14 residues in the CDR3. The CDR3 protein is CASSGGLENYGYTF. CDR3 nucleotide sequence: TGCGCCAGCAGCGGGGGCCTGGAGAACTATGGCTACACCTTC.

The chain couples TRBV5-1 to TRBJ2-5; 7 bases are shared with TRBD1. Losses at the gene ends were 4 bases for V and 1 base for J; bases not matched to a gene: 7. Germline lookup yields CDR1 SGHRS and CDR2 YFSETQ. CDR3 length: 15 amino acids. CDR3 bases: TGCGCCAGCAGCCGAGTCGGACAGGTCCAAGAGACCCAGTACTTC. Amino acids: CASSRVGQVQETQYF.

CDR3: CASSLTRTGYGYTF. DNA for the CDR3: TGTGCCAGCAGTTTAACTAGGACCGGCTATGGCTACACCTTC. The chain joins TRBV28 to TRBJ1-2; D not resolved. Germline V gene lookup returns CDR1 MDHEN and CDR2 SYDVKM. Between the trimmed V and J ends, which lost 2 bases and 4 bases, there was a span of 11 bases. The CDR3 runs 14 residues.

This chain connects TRBV19 to TRBJ1-4, with unresolved D. V lost 7 bases, J lost 2 bases, and 14 bases lay in between. Germline V CDR1 and CDR2: LNHDA, SQIVND (reference sequence). CDR3 length equals 15 residues. CDR3: CASTPLASTNEKLFF. DNA for the CDR3: TGTGCCAGTACTCCTTTGGCCTCGACTAATGAAAAACTGTTTTTT.

The genes are TRBV19 and TRBJ1-3; the D is unclear. V lost 8 bases and J 4 bases, leaving 6 bases between the germline ends. This CDR3 is built from 11 residues. The V gene's germline CDR1 is LNHDA and CDR2 SQIVND (reference sequence). CDR3 residues: CASDTGNTIYF. In nucleotides, the CDR3 is TGTGCCAGTGATACAGGAAACACCATATATTTT. Supplemented by reference TRBV19 and TRBJ1-3, the full variable domain reads DGGITQSPKYLFRKEGQNVTLSCEQNLNHDAMYWYRQDPGQGLRLIYYSQIVNDFQKGDIAEGYSVSREKKESFPLTVTSAQKNPTAFYLCASDTGNTIYFGEGSWLTVV.

V usage is TRBV27 and J usage is TRBJ1-1; 12 bases are a match to TRBD1. Germline V gene data show CDR1 as MNHEY and CDR2 as SMNVEV (reference sequence). This CDR3 has 16 residues. V lost 6 bases and J lost 6; bases outside the gene matches: 11. In nucleotides, the CDR3 is TGTGCCAGCAGGCGATTTCCGGGACAGGGGGCTGCTGAAGCTTTCTTT. It is translated as CASRRFPGQGAAEAFF.

The chain joins TRBV7-3 to TRBJ1-2; no reliable D call. This CDR3 has 13 residues. V shed 0 bases and J shed 3 bases, with 5 bases lying between them. CDR1 is SGHTA, CDR2 FQGTGA, per germline. CDR3 sequence: CASSLTKDYGYTF. The CDR3 DNA is TGTGCCAGCAGCTTAACGAAGGACTATGGCTACACCTTC.